Below, 25 T cell receptor beta chains from the same sample are listed, as sequenced in a study of monozygotic twins with inflammatory bowel disease. Using the 5' RACE reads, TCRdb records one entry per CDR3 protein without DNA. This specimen shows some 330,000 distinct CDR3 sequences; the ten leading clones hold 5.6%. Sequenced sample: blood. The receptor source for this set is a human donor with ulcerative colitis or Crohn's disease, or a healthy co-twin of an affected twin (not recorded which).

This chain uses TRBV4-3 with TRBJ2-7; the TCRdb call, TRBD1, lacks DNA for checking. CDR3 length: 20 residues. The germline V gene has CDR1 LGHNA and CDR2 YSLEER. The CDR3 here is CASSPSEFGPGGTVDYEQYF.

This sequence joins TRBV7-2 and TRBJ2-7. Germline V lookup: CDR1 SGHTA, CDR2 FQGNSA. The CDR3 has 11 residues. CDR3 sequence: CASSVRYEQYF.

This rearrangement joins TRBV14 to TRBJ2-1; the D gene TCRdb calls, TRBD2, cannot be checked with no DNA. This CDR3 is 15 amino acids long. CDR1 and CDR2 (germline): SGHDN, FVKESK. The CDR3 is CASSRGLGAYNEQFF.

The CDR3 spells CASTGQPRSGANVLTF. This rearrangement joins TRBV6-2 or TRBV6-3 to TRBJ2-6; there is no DNA to check the TCRdb D call of TRBD1. Per germline, CDR1 MNHEY and CDR2 SVGEGT. The CDR3 covers 16 residues.

The gene calls are TRBV5-1 and TRBJ2-1; the TCRdb D gene call, TRBD1, has no DNA to confirm it. From germline, CDR1 is SGHRS and CDR2 YFSETQ. The CDR3 is made up of 15 amino acids. The CDR3 region is CASSLGAFFYNEQFF.

The gene calls are TRBV21-1 and TRBJ1-2; the D call of TRBD1 rests on TCRdb alone, since no DNA is present to check it. TRBV21-1 is an annotated pseudogene. The CDR3 is made up of 15 amino acids. CDR3 amino acids: CASSKNSAGVGGYTF.

This chain links TRBV29-1 with TRBJ1-5; TCRdb names TRBD1, which stays unverified in the absence of DNA. Germline-derived CDR1 and CDR2 are SQVTM and ANQGSEA. There are 12 residues in the CDR3. The CDR3 sequence is CSVSDGDQPQHF.

The rearrangement joins TRBV4-3 to TRBJ1-1. Germline V lookup: CDR1 LGHNA, CDR2 YSLEER. This CDR3 spans 14 amino acids. The CDR3 sequence: CASSQDWRDTEAFF.

V is TRBV6-5 and J is TRBJ1-1. Germline V lookup: CDR1 MNHEY, CDR2 SVGAGI. This CDR3 spans 17 amino acids. This chain's CDR3 is CASSYSGIPRSGTEAFF.

The chain employs TRBV29-1 and TRBJ1-2. This CDR3 region has 11 residues. From germline, CDR1 is SQVTM and CDR2 ANQGSEA. The CDR3 region is CSVRTSMGYTF.

The chain carries TRBV5-4 and TRBJ2-7; lacking DNA, the TRBD1 call made by TCRdb goes unchecked. The CDR3 is 15 residues long. Germline V gene sequence: CDR1 SGHNT, CDR2 YYREEE (reference sequence). The CDR3 spells CASSLGGGKSYEQYF.

The rearrangement joins TRBV24-1 to TRBJ1-1; checking the TCRdb D call of TRBD1 is not possible without DNA. The germline CDR1 and CDR2 sequences are KGHDR and SFDVKD. The CDR3 loop spans 17 amino acids. CDR3 residues: CATSSPAGQGAIGEAFF.

V gene TRBV12-3 or TRBV12-4 combines with J gene TRBJ1-1. This CDR3 contains 15 residues. The CDR3 loop reads CASSLRRSGNTEAFF.

This chain connects TRBV19 to TRBJ1-5; there is no DNA to check the TCRdb D call of TRBD1. Per the germline V gene, CDR1 is LNHDA and CDR2 is SQIVND (reference sequence). The CDR3 has 14 amino acids. The chain's CDR3 is CASIEPGTNQPQHF.

The chain employs TRBV12-3 or TRBV12-4 and TRBJ1-6; the TRBD1 assignment by TCRdb is unverifiable without DNA. This CDR3 is 14 amino acids long. The CDR3 sequence is CASSIQGAYSPLHF.

The V and J genes are TRBV11-2 and TRBJ2-7; absent DNA, TCRdb's TRBD2 call cannot be checked. This CDR3 comprises 15 residues. Germline V lookup: CDR1 SGHAT, CDR2 FQNNGV. CDR3: CASSLISGRIREQYF.

V gene TRBV29-1 combines with J gene TRBJ2-7; the TRBD1 assignment by TCRdb is unverifiable without DNA. The CDR3 has 14 residues. Germline V gene lookup returns CDR1 SQVTM and CDR2 ANQGSEA. CDR3 in amino acids: CSVRSGASQGEQYF.

The rearrangement links TRBV5-4 to TRBJ2-2; TCRdb's D call, TRBD2, is unchecked because there is no DNA. CDR3 length: 17 amino acids. CDR1 and CDR2 (germline): SGHNT, YYREEE (reference sequence). The CDR3 protein is CASSLDTSGAITGELFF.

J is TRBJ2-3 and V is TRBV5-6; TCRdb returns TRBD2, unconfirmable since there is no DNA. The CDR3 loop spans 13 amino acids. Germline-derived CDR1 and CDR2 are SGHDT and YYEEEE. The CDR3 loop is CASSLAGVPGQYF.

V is TRBV5-1 and J is TRBJ1-1; TCRdb outputs TRBD1, but without DNA this stays unchecked. This CDR3 contains 14 residues. The germline V gene has CDR1 SGHRS and CDR2 YFSETQ. This CDR3 reads CASSFADRAPEAFF.

The CDR3 is CASSKEATGADRETQYF. This chain uses TRBV21-1 with TRBJ2-5; TCRdb lists TRBD1, though no DNA is available to test this call. TRBV21-1 is tagged as a pseudogene. There are 17 residues in the CDR3.

The chain combines TRBV5-1 with TRBJ2-3; TCRdb proposes TRBD1, but this gene call is untestable without DNA. The germline CDR1 and CDR2 sequences are SGHRS and YFSETQ. The CDR3 is 16 residues long. This CDR3 is CASSLAGGRDADTQYF.

The chain carries TRBV11-2 and TRBJ1-2; lacking DNA, the TRBD1 call made by TCRdb goes unchecked. The CDR3 is made up of 20 amino acids. Germline assignment: CDR1 SGHAT and CDR2 FQNNGV. The CDR3 spells CASSTKGGRYRAPGVYGYTF.

The rearrangement links TRBV28 to TRBJ2-3; lacking DNA, the TRBD1 call made by TCRdb goes unchecked. Germline V gives CDR1 MDHEN, CDR2 SYDVKM. The CDR3 is 14 residues long. The CDR3 loop reads CASRPPLERDTQYF.

V gene TRBV12-3 or TRBV12-4 combines with J gene TRBJ2-1; checking the TCRdb D call of TRBD1 is not possible without DNA. The CDR3 contains 18 residues. This chain's CDR3 is CASTMTTRGVSSYNEQFF.